This note documents a single TCR beta chain sequence. Its antigen is undetermined. This table comes from immunoSEQ multiplex PCR, and its TCRdb copy is limited to in-frame clones, with some not included. The sample holds approximately 100,000 clones, more than 85% seen once. The sample originates from a study of identifying expanded T cells in peripheral blood. Study observations and caveats: Differentially abundant clones: about 1.2 between replicates, 16.4 at around 14 days, 19 to 20 at four.

The CDR3 runs to 15 residues. The germline gives CDR1 SGHRS, CDR2 YFSETQ. V shed 4 bases and J 3 bases; nucleotides not matched to a gene: 7. The rearrangement links TRBV5-1 to TRBJ2-1, with 7 bases matching TRBD1. The source of this sequence is a person between 18 and 75 years old in good health. What was sequenced was blood. The CDR3 protein is CASSLRTGNYNEQFF. CDR3 sequence (DNA): TGCGCCAGCAGCCTCCGGACAGGTAACTACAATGAGCAGTTCTTC.